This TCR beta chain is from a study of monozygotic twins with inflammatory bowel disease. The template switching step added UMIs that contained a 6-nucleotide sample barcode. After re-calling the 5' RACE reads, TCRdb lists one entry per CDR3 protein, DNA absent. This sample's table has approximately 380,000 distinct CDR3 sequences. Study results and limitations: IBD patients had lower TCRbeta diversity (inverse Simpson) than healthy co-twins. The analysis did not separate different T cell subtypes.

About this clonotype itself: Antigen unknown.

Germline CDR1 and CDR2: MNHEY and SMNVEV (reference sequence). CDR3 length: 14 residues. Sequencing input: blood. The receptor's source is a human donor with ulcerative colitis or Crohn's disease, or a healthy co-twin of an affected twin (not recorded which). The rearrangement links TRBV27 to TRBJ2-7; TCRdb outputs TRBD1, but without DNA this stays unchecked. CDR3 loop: CASSSGTRVYEQYF.